This paragraph reports one TCR beta chain. Which antigen it targets is not known. No clone much larger than this one lies a single base away; base qualities are absent. A distance of 7 bases separates the germline ends of V and J, which lose 3 bases and 5 bases respectively. From the cysteine up to the phenylalanine, the CDR3 has a length of 12 residues. Left in the record is the CDR3 DNA by itself, 36 bases read in frame from the first base. Taken from the germline V gene, the CDR1 and CDR2 loops are WSHSY and SAAADI. The sample is drawn from a study of radiotherapy plus CTLA-4 blockade in lung cancer (dated by TCRdb to the late 2010s). Concerning the study at large: Among the enrolled patients, about 19% had an objective response, and 31% reached disease control.

Broad study findings and their caveats: The strongest predictors of response were reported to be early dynamic shifts in blood T cell clones along with a rise in serum interferon-beta following radiation. After treatment with radiotherapy and ipilimumab, TCR clones that originated in tumors expanded in peripheral blood.

Preparation of the library involved the immunoSEQ multiplex PCR assay. TCRdb's version of the immuneACCESS table is confined to in-frame rearrangements and falls short of the full clone set. An unresolved V gene accounts for under half of the shortfall where checked; the remainder is of unknown origin. This sample has over 100,000 clones in its table, and more than 80% of those were observed once. The ten largest clonotypes hold 6.9% of the sample. The study evaluated CTLA-4 blockade (ipilimumab) given together with focal radiation therapy in patients who had chemo-refractory metastatic non-small-cell lung cancer.

The origin of this receptor is a human donor with non-small cell lung cancer that progressed on radiotherapy plus ipilimumab. The rearranged segments are TRBV10-2 and TRBJ2-5; TRBD2 might be the D gene, on 6 matching bases. This specimen was peripheral blood, taken from a patient treated with radiotherapy plus ipilimumab. The DNA sequence is TGCGCCAGCAGTGAAGGGAGGGAGACCCAGTACTTC. The resulting protein is CASSEGRETQYF.